Following are 16 T cell receptor beta chains from one sample sequenced in a study of blood T cell repertoires in COVID-19. The table came from immunoSEQ multiplex PCR; TCRdb's copy has only in-frame clones and leaves some out. Of roughly 320,000 clones detected, roughly 85% appear once; the ten largest clones hold 7.2%. The sample was peripheral blood. The receptors were gathered from a human donor in a cohort sampled during active COVID-19.

V usage is TRBV7-3 and J usage is TRBJ2-3, with 7 nucleotides matching TRBD2. Germline loops: CDR1 SGHTA, CDR2 FQGTGA. Trimming took 4 bases from V and 5 from J; bases not matched to a gene: 12. The CDR3 length is 16 residues. CDR3 in amino acids: CASSSLTSAPGDTQYF. In DNA form, the CDR3 reads TGTGCCAGCAGCTCCCTAACTAGCGCCCCTGGAGATACGCAGTATTTT.

The gene calls are TRBV12-5 and TRBJ2-7; 7 bases are shared with TRBD2. Germline CDR1 and CDR2: LGHNT and FRNRAP. V lost 0 bases and J lost 5; bases outside the gene matches: 7. The CDR3 has 15 residues. CDR3 amino acids: CASGLVGLVVNEQYF. For the CDR3, the DNA is TGTGCTAGTGGTTTGGTCGGACTAGTAGTTAACGAGCAGTACTTC.

The chain couples TRBV3-1 (or the pseudogene TRBV3-2) to TRBJ2-3; 7 nucleotides match TRBD1. Trimming took 1 base from V and 0 from J; bases not matched to a gene: 4. Looked up from germline, CDR1 is LGHDT and CDR2 is YNNKEL (reference sequence). This CDR3 has 16 amino acids. The CDR3 loop reads CASSQAGGTSTDTQYF. The DNA of the CDR3 is TGTGCCAGCAGCCAAGCAGGGGGAACTAGCACAGATACGCAGTATTTT.

The chain has TRBV6-5 and TRBJ1-2; 8 bases are shared with TRBD1. Trimming at V came to 10 bases and at J to 4 bases, leaving 11 bases not matched to a gene. Per germline, CDR1 MNHEY and CDR2 SVGAGI. This CDR3 is built from 14 residues. DNA of the CDR3: TGTGCCATTCGTGCAGGGGGCGGGGGCTATGGCTACACCTTC. Amino acid sequence: CAIRAGGGGYGYTF.

This sequence joins TRBV27 and TRBJ2-2; 7 bases are a match to TRBD2. This CDR3 has 14 residues. The trim removed 6 bases at V and 4 bases at J, leaving 5 bases unmatched. Germline-derived CDR1 and CDR2 are MNHEY and SMNVEV (reference sequence). CDR3 protein: CASRGGVVTGELFF. The CDR3, as DNA: TGTGCCAGCAGGGGGGGGGTGGTCACCGGGGAGCTGTTTTTT.

The rearrangement joins TRBV18 to TRBJ1-2; TRBD1 is a possible D gene (6 bases). CDR3 length: 13 residues. Germline assignment: CDR1 KGHSH and CDR2 LQKENI. V dropped 4 bases and J dropped 6 bases, with 12 bases sitting between them. The CDR3 nucleotides read TGTGCCAGCTCACTAAACAGACAGGATGGCTACACCTTC. Its translation: CASSLNRQDGYTF. Combining the CDR3 with reference TRBV18 and TRBJ1-2 gives the whole variable domain NAGVMQNPRHLVRRRGQEARLRCSPMKGHSHVYWYRQLPEEGLKFMVYLQKENIIDESGMPKERFSAEFPKEGPSILRIQQVVRGDSAAYFCASSLNRQDGYTFGSGTRLTVV.

This clone has only a few counts. The genes are TRBV6-5 and TRBJ2-7; the match to TRBD2 covers 7 bases. The CDR3 spans 13 residues. Germline lookup yields CDR1 MNHEY and CDR2 SVGAGI. Trimming removed 5 bases from V and 6 bases from J; junction bases left unmatched: 7. The CDR3 DNA follows: TGTGCCAGCAGTCCCGGGAGGTGGGCCGAGCAGTACTTC. Translating gives CASSPGRWAEQYF.

This chain connects TRBV25-1 to TRBJ1-1; D remains ambiguous. CDR1 MGHDK and CDR2 SYGVNS come from the germline V gene. The V and J ends lost 1 base and 8 bases respectively, with 17 bases between them. The CDR3 contains 15 residues. DNA for the CDR3: TGTGCCAGCAGTGAATTGCGGGTTACAGAAGGAGAAGCTTTCTTT. It specifies CASSELRVTEGEAFF.

This chain links TRBV7-9 with TRBJ1-5; 9 nucleotides match TRBD1. The germline V gene encodes CDR1 SEHNR and CDR2 FQNEAQ (reference sequence). The CDR3 covers 15 residues. The V gene end was trimmed by 6 bases and the J gene end by 2 bases; junction bases not matched to a gene: 5. The CDR3 nucleotides read TGTGCCAGCAGTGGGGACAGGGTTGGCAATCAGCCCCAGCATTTT. Its protein product is CASSGDRVGNQPQHF.

This clone was observed a single time. The chain joins TRBV6-5 to TRBJ1-3; no firm D call. V shed 6 bases and J shed 0 bases, with 12 bases lying between them. Germline CDR1 and CDR2: MNHEY and SVGAGI. The CDR3 length is 15 residues. CDR3 coding DNA: TGTGCCAGCAGGGGCGTTCCTTACTCTGGAAACACCATATATTTT. Encoded protein: CASRGVPYSGNTIYF.

V usage is TRBV5-1 and J usage is TRBJ1-1; 8 nucleotides align to TRBD1. V shed 4 bases and J 8 bases; nucleotides not matched to a gene: 1. Germline CDR1 and CDR2: SGHRS and YFSETQ. The CDR3 extends over 11 amino acids. The CDR3 here is CASSRDREAFF. The CDR3 DNA reads TGCGCCAGCAGCCGGGACAGGGAAGCTTTCTTT.

The chain uses TRBV6-1 and TRBJ1-6; D gene ambiguous. Germline CDR1 reads MNHNS; CDR2 reads SASEGT. The CDR3 loop spans 15 amino acids. V lost 1 base, J lost 8 bases, and 12 bases lay in between. The DNA for the CDR3 is TGTGCCAGCAGTGAAGGGCAGCCGGAGGATTCACCCCTCCACTTT. Its translation: CASSEGQPEDSPLHF.

The J gene is TRBJ1-1, the V gene TRBV5-1; D gene ambiguous. Between the trimmed V and J ends, which lost 4 bases and 5 bases, there was a span of 12 bases. The CDR3 extends over 13 amino acids. Germline V gene sequence: CDR1 SGHRS, CDR2 YFSETQ. The CDR3 DNA is TGCGCCAGCAGCGTGAAGGACTCTACTGAAGCTTTCTTT. Translation gives CASSVKDSTEAFF.

This sequence joins TRBV6-5 and TRBJ1-2; D unclear. CDR3 length equals 12 residues. Germline V gene sequence: CDR1 MNHEY, CDR2 SVGAGI. The V end lost 10 bases, the J end lost 4 bases, and 13 bases lay between the germline ends. The CDR3 loop reads CATSDGVYGYTF. CDR3 DNA sequence: TGTGCCACCTCAGACGGAGTCTATGGCTACACCTTC.

The gene calls are TRBV14 and TRBJ1-2; D is perhaps TRBD1 (5 bases). This CDR3 is 13 amino acids long. The germline gives CDR1 SGHDN, CDR2 FVKESK. V was pared by 0 bases and J by 7 bases, with 9 bases between. The DNA for the CDR3 is TGTGCCAGCAGCCAAGACAGGGTGGCTGGCTACACCTTC. Amino acid sequence: CASSQDRVAGYTF.

The J gene is TRBJ2-7, the V gene TRBV7-2, with 7 bases aligning to TRBD1. This CDR3 spans 16 amino acids. Trimming at V came to 4 bases and at J to 0 bases, leaving 9 bases not matched to a gene. Germline CDR1 reads SGHTA; CDR2 reads FQGNSA. CDR3 sequence: CASSYLPGQFSYEQYF. The CDR3, as DNA: TGTGCCAGCAGCTATCTTCCGGGACAGTTCTCCTACGAGCAGTACTTC.